Sequencing of this T cell receptor beta chain was carried out in a study of human thymus T cells. Clones were sequenced by immunoSEQ multiplex PCR, and TCRdb holds only the in-frame ones, with some missing. The table records about 78,000 clones, around 96% of them present only once. Concerning this clone itself: Its target is unknown.

This CDR3 is built from 20 residues. The germline CDR1 and CDR2 sequences are LNHNV and YYDKDF (reference sequence). Trimming pared 0 bases from V and 0 bases from J, leaving 23 bases between. Study-level results: Related research found strongly overlapping thymic repertoires in unrelated individuals. Usage of V and J genes appeared biased in thymic and blood repertoires.

The study used thymus tissue resected during corrective heart surgery. Donation came from healthy Finnish infants having corrective surgery for congenital heart defects. This chain joins TRBV15 and TRBJ1-1; D is possibly TRBD1 (5 bases). Sequencing was carried out using thymus tissue. The TCR originated in a boy under two years old with a congenital heart defect but otherwise immunologically healthy. The CDR3 protein is CATSREALGRVSKMNTEAFF. The CDR3 nucleotides read TGTGCCACCAGCAGAGAAGCCTTGGGCAGGGTGTCGAAAATGAACACTGAAGCTTTCTTT.